The 18 T cell receptor beta chains in this list originate from one sample, sequenced in a study of identical twins. One entry per CDR3 protein, called by TCRdb with MiXCR from the 5' RACE reads. There are roughly 1,500,000 distinct CDR3 sequences in the sample; 25% to 35% occur only once, and approximately 0.25% lies in the top ten. The material sequenced was cord blood. These receptors were obtained from a newborn girl in good health.

V gene TRBV3-1 combines with J gene TRBJ1-4; possible D gene TRBD1, 6 bases. Germline assignment: CDR1 LGHDT and CDR2 YNNKEL (reference sequence). The CDR3 is 17 amino acids. V was cut by 1 base and J by 0 bases, with 12 bases left in between. The CDR3 DNA reads as TGTGCCAGCAGCCAAGTAACCAGGGGTGCAACTAATGAAAAACTGTTTTTT. Its translation: CASSQVTRGATNEKLFF.

This chain connects TRBV20-1 to TRBJ2-5; D is uncertain. The V end was cut by 7 bases, the J end by 0 bases, with 9 bases between. This CDR3 spans 12 amino acids. The germline gives CDR1 DFQATT, CDR2 SNEGSKA (reference sequence). The CDR3: CSGRAHQETQYF. The CDR3 nucleotides read TGCAGTGGAAGGGCGCACCAAGAGACCCAGTACTTC.

V gene TRBV19 combines with J gene TRBJ2-7; D is perhaps TRBD1 (6 bases). The CDR3 covers 12 residues. Trimming pared 8 bases from V and 2 bases from J, leaving 10 bases between. Germline CDR1 and CDR2: LNHDA and SQIVND (reference sequence). CDR3 DNA sequence: TGTGCCAGTCAGGGGTCCCCCTACGAGCAGTACTTC. Amino acids: CASQGSPYEQYF.

The V and J genes are TRBV12-3 or TRBV12-4 and TRBJ1-4; a possible D gene is TRBD1 (6 bases). Trimming removed 5 bases at V and 10 bases at J, with 14 bases between. The CDR3 sequence is 13 residues long. The CDR3 region has the DNA TGTGCCAGCAGTCGGACAGCCACGGGAAAACTGTTTTTT. Translating gives CASSRTATGKLFF.

V usage is TRBV6-5 and J usage is TRBJ1-4, with D hard to call. V lost 2 bases to trimming and J lost 8 bases, with 12 bases between them. CDR1 and CDR2 (germline): MNHEY, SVGAGI. There are 14 residues in the CDR3. CDR3 region: CASSYGPTREKLFF. The CDR3 DNA reads TGTGCCAGCAGTTACGGACCGACCCGGGAAAAACTGTTTTTT.

V usage is TRBV12-3 or TRBV12-4 and J usage is TRBJ2-4; D is ambiguous. This CDR3 spans 12 amino acids. V dropped 3 bases and J dropped 8 bases, with 8 bases sitting between them. The CDR3 sequence: CASSLGFYIQYF. CDR3 bases: TGTGCCAGCAGTTTGGGCTTTTACATTCAGTACTTC.

The chain is built from TRBV2 and TRBJ2-1, with 7 nucleotides matching TRBD1. Germline values: CDR1 SNHLY, CDR2 FYNNEI. Unmatched junction bases numbered 5, after V lost 6 bases and J lost 12 bases. This CDR3 is built from 11 residues. CDR3 residues: CASRATGWQFF. The CDR3, as DNA: TGTGCCAGCAGGGCGACAGGGTGGCAGTTCTTC.

The V call is TRBV6-1, the J call TRBJ1-5; the D is unclear. Germline V gene data show CDR1 as MNHNS and CDR2 as SASEGT. The CDR3 spans 15 residues. The ends were cut back, 4 bases at V and 3 bases at J, with 13 bases in the middle. CDR3 in amino acids: CASSGGQQNNQPQHF. The CDR3 coding sequence is TGTGCCAGCAGTGGCGGCCAGCAGAACAATCAGCCCCAGCATTTT.

A note on this clonotype: The CDR3 end shows no conserved phenylalanine or tryptophan, and so a read error is likely. J is TRBJ1-4 and V is TRBV4-1; TRBD1 is a possible D gene (6 bases). The germline gives CDR1 MGHRA, CDR2 YSYEKL. V gave up 4 bases and J gave up 6 bases, with 24 bases separating them. The CDR3 is 18 amino acids. The CDR3, as DNA: TGCGCCAGCAGCCCGTATTTACTAGGGGGTCGGTCCTATGAAAAACTGTTTCTT. Translation: CASSPYLLGGRSYEKLFL.

This clonotype turned up a few times. This rearrangement joins TRBV28 to TRBJ1-2; TRBD1 might be the D (6 bases). Germline V lookup: CDR1 MDHEN, CDR2 SYDVKM. The CDR3 is 15 amino acids. V shed 4 bases and J shed 7 bases, with 19 bases lying between them. The CDR3 region is CASSSYLRTDIGYTF. CDR3 DNA sequence: TGTGCCAGCAGTTCTTATCTGCGGACAGATATTGGCTACACCTTC.

This clonotype was detected only a few times. The rearrangement joins TRBV10-1 to TRBJ2-7; possibly TRBD1 for D (6 bases). This CDR3 has 14 residues. V was clipped by 3 bases and J by 5 bases, with 14 bases between them. Germline-derived CDR1 and CDR2 are WNHNN and SYGVQD (reference sequence). The CDR3, as DNA: TGCGCCAGCAGTGATAGGGGGTTGTTGGACGAGCAGTACTTC. As protein: CASSDRGLLDEQYF.

The gene calls are TRBV7-2 and TRBJ1-1; 8 bases fit TRBD1. CDR3 length equals 13 residues. The J segment lost 10 bases and the V segment lost 1 base, leaving 5 bases of the junction unmatched. The germline gives CDR1 SGHTA, CDR2 FQGNSA. Written as DNA, the CDR3 is TGTGCCAGCAGCTTAGTACGTCAGGGGGCAGCTTTCTTT. Its translation is CASSLVRQGAAFF.

The table lists this clonotype with a few counts. J is TRBJ2-3 and V is TRBV12-3 or TRBV12-4, with D possibly matching TRBD2 (5 bases). With 2 bases removed from V and 2 bases from J, the gap between germline ends came to 14 bases. The CDR3 contains 16 residues. In nucleotides, the CDR3 is TGTGCCAGCAGTTTACCGTCTGGGAGAACCACAGATACGCAGTATTTT. It encodes CASSLPSGRTTDTQYF.

The gene calls are TRBV7-9 and TRBJ2-1; tentatively, D is TRBD1 (5 bases). Germline V lookup: CDR1 SEHNR, CDR2 FQNEAQ (reference sequence). The CDR3 is 16 residues long. V was pared by 1 base and J by 7 bases, with 17 bases between. The CDR3 bases are TGTGCCAGCAGCTTAGAGGGGCCTAGAAGCTTAAATGAGCAGTTCTTC. Its protein product is CASSLEGPRSLNEQFF.

This clonotype was counted between two and nine times. The chain couples TRBV27 to TRBJ2-3; 8 bases align to TRBD2. CDR1 is MNHEY and CDR2 is SMNVEV in the germline V gene (reference sequence). This CDR3 region has 15 residues. V dropped 6 bases and J dropped 2; count of bases not matched to a gene: 7. As DNA, the CDR3 is TGTGCCAGCAGAGATAGCGGGGACTTCACAGATACGCAGTATTTT. Translating it yields CASRDSGDFTDTQYF.

The gene calls are TRBV13 and TRBJ2-5; the match to TRBD2 covers 8 bases. J gave up 3 bases and V 6 bases, and 12 bases lay outside the gene matches. CDR3 size: 16 residues. Germline assignment: CDR1 PRHDT and CDR2 FYEKMQ (reference sequence). The CDR3 DNA reads TGTGCCAGCAGTTACCCACGGAGTAGCGGGGAAGAGACCCAGTACTTC. Its translation is CASSYPRSSGEETQYF.

The rearrangement links TRBV18 to TRBJ1-5; tentative D call: TRBD1 (6 bases). The CDR3 runs to 15 residues. Germline lookup yields CDR1 KGHSH and CDR2 LQKENI. Trimming took 1 base from V and 2 from J, leaving 9 bases between them. For the CDR3, the DNA is TGTGCCAGCTCACCACTGGACAGTGGCAATCAGCCCCAGCATTTT. It is translated as CASSPLDSGNQPQHF.

In this sample, this clonotype turned up a few times. The V call is TRBV7-9, the J call TRBJ1-1; D possibly corresponds to TRBD1 (5 bases). V shed 0 bases and J shed 6 bases, with 8 bases lying between them. Germline V lookup: CDR1 SEHNR, CDR2 FQNEAQ (reference sequence). This CDR3 region has 13 residues. CDR3 sequence: CASSLAGAPEAFF. The CDR3 bases are TGTGCCAGCAGCTTAGCCGGGGCCCCTGAAGCTTTCTTT.